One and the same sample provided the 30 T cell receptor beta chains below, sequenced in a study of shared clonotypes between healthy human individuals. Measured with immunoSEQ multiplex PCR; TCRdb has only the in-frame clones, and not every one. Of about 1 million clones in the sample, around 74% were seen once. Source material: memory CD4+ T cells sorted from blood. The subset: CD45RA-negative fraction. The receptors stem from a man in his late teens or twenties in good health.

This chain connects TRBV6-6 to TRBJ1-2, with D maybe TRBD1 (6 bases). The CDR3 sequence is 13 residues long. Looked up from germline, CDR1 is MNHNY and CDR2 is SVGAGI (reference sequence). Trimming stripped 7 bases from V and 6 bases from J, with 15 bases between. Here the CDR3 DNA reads TGTGCCAGCAAACCGGGGGCAGGTGATGGCTACACCTTC. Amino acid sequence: CASKPGAGDGYTF.

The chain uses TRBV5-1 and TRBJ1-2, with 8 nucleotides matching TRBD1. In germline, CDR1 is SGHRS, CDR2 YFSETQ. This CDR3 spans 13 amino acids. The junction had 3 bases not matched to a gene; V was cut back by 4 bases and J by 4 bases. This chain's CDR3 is CASSMGQVYGYTF. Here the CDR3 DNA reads TGCGCCAGCAGCATGGGACAGGTCTATGGCTACACCTTC.

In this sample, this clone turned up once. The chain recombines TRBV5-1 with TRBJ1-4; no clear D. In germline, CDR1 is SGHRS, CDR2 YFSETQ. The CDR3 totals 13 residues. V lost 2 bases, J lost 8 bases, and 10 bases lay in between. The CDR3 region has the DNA TGCGCCAGCAGCTTCGGCCTCTGGGAAAAACTGTTTTTT. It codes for CASSFGLWEKLFF.

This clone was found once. The CDR3 nucleotides are TGTGCCAGCAGCGTAAGGACACTGACCGGTGAGGCTTTCTTT. Translating gives CASSVRTLTGEAFF. The chain couples TRBV7-8 to TRBJ1-1; TRBD1 might be the D (5 bases). V lost 5 bases and J lost 11, with 21 bases in between. The germline V gene encodes CDR1 SGHVS and CDR2 FQNEAQ. The CDR3 contains 14 residues.

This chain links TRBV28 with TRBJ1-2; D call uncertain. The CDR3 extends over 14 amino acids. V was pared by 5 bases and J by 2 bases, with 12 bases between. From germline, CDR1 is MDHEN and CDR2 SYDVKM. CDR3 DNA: TGTGCCAGCAGTCCAACCGGGAACAACTATGGCTACACCTTC. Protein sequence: CASSPTGNNYGYTF.

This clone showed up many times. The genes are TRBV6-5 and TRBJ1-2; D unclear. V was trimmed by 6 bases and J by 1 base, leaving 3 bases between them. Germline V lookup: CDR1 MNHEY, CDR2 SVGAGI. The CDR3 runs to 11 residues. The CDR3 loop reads CASRDNYGYTF. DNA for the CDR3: TGTGCCAGCAGAGATAACTATGGCTACACCTTC.

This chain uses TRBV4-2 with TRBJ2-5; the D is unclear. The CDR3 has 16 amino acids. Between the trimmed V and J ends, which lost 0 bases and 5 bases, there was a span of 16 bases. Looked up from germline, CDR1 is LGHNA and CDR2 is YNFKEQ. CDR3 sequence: CASSQDPLKGKETQYF. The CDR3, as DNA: TGTGCCAGCAGCCAAGATCCGTTGAAAGGTAAGGAGACCCAGTACTTC.

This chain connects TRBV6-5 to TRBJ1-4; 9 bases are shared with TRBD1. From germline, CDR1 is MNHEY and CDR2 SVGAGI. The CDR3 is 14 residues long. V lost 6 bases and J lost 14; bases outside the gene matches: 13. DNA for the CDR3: TGTGCCAGCAGCCGGGGACAGGGCCCTGGAGGGCTGTTTTTT. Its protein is CASSRGQGPGGLFF.

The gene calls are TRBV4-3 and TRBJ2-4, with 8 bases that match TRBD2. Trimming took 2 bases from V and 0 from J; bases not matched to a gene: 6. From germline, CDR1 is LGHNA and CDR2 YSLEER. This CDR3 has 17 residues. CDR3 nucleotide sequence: TGCGCCAGCAGCCAAAACGGGGGGGGATCAGCCAAAAACATTCAGTACTTC. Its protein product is CASSQNGGGSAKNIQYF.

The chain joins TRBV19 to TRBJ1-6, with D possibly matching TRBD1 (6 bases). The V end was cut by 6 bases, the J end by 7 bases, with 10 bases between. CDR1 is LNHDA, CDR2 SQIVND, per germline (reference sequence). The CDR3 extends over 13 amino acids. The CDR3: CASRGQSNSPLHF. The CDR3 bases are TGTGCCAGTAGAGGACAGTCGAATTCACCCCTCCACTTT.

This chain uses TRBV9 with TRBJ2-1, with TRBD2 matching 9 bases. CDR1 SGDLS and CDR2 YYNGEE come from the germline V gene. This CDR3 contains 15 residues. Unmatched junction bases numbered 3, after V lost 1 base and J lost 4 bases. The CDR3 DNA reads TGTGCCAGCAGCGTACAACTAGCGGGTTACAATGAGCAGTTCTTC. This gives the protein CASSVQLAGYNEQFF.

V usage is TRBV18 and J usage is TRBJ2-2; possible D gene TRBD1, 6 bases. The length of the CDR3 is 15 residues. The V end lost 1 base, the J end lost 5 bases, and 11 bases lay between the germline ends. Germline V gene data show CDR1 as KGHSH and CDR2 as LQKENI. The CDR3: CASSPLAQGTGELFF. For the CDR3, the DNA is TGTGCCAGCTCACCACTCGCACAGGGTACCGGGGAGCTGTTTTTT.

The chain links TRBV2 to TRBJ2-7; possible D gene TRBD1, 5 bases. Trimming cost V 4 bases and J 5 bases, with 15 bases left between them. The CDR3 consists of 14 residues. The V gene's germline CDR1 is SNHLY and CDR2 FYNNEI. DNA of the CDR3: TGTGCCAGCAGTGTCGACAGCTTAACCCACGAGCAGTACTTC. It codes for CASSVDSLTHEQYF.

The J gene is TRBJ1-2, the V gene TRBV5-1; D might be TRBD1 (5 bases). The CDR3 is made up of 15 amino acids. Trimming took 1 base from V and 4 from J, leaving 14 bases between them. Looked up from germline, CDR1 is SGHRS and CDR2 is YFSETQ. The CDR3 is CASSLWQGEGYGYTF. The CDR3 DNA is TGCGCCAGCAGCTTGTGGCAGGGAGAAGGCTATGGCTACACCTTC.

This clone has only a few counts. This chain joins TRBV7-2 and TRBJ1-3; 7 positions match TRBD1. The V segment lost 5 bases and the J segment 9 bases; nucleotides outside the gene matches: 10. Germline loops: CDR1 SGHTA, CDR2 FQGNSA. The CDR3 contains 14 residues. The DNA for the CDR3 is TGTGCCAGCAGCAAAACAGGGGAAGTTAGCACCATATATTTT. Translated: CASSKTGEVSTIYF. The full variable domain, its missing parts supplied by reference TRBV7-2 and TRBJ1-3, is GAGVSQSPSNKVTEKGKDVELRCDPISGHTALYWYRQSLGQGLEFLIYFQGNSAPDKSGLPSDRFSAERTGGSVSTLTIQRTQQEDSAVYLCASSKTGEVSTIYFGEGSWLTVV.

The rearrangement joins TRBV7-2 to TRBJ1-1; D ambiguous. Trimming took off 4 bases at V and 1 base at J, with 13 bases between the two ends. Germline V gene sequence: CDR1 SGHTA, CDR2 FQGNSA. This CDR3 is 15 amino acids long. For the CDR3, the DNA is TGTGCCAGCAGCTCGATATGGCACTCGAACACTGAAGCTTTCTTT. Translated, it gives CASSSIWHSNTEAFF.

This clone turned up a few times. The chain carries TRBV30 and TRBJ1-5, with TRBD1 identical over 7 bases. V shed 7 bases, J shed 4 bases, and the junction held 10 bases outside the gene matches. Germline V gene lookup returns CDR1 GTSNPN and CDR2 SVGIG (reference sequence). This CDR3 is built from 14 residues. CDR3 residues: CALSRDSKNQPQHF. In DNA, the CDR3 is TGTGCCTTATCCCGGGACAGCAAAAATCAGCCCCAGCATTTT.

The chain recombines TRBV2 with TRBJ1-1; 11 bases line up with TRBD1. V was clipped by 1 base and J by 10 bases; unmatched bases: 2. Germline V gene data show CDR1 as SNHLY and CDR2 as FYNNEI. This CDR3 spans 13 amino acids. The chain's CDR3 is CASSEGTGGSAFF. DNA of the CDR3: TGTGCCAGCAGTGAAGGGACAGGGGGCTCAGCTTTCTTT. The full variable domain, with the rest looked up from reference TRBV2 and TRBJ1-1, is EPEVTQTPSHQVTQMGQEVILRCVPISNHLYFYWYRQILGQKVEFLVSFYNNEISEKSEIFDDQFSVERPDGSNFTLKIRSTKLEDSAMYFCASSEGTGGSAFFGQGTRLTVV.

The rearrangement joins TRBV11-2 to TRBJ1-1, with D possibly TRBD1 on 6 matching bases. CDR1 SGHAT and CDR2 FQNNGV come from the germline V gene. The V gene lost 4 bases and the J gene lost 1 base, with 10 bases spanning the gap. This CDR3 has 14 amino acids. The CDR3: CASSSQGTNTEAFF. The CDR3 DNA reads TGTGCCAGCAGCTCCCAGGGGACGAACACTGAAGCTTTCTTT.

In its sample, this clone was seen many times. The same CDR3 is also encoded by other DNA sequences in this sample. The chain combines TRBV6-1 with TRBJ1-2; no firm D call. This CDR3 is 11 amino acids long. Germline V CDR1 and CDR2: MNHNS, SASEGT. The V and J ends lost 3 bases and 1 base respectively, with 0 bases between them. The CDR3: CASSDNYGYTF. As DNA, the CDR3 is TGTGCCAGCAGTGATAACTATGGCTACACCTTC.

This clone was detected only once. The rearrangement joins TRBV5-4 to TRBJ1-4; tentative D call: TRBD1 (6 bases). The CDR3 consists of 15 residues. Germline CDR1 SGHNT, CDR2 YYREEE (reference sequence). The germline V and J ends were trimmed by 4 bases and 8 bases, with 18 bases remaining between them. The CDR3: CASSLTVGADEKLFF. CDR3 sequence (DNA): TGTGCCAGCAGCCTTACTGTGGGGGCAGACGAAAAACTGTTTTTT.

The CDR3 DNA is TGTGCCAGCAGCTTTCTAGCGGGGGCGTTTGGAGAGACCCAGTACTTC. Protein sequence: CASSFLAGAFGETQYF. The rearrangement joins TRBV7-8 to TRBJ2-5; 10 bases fit TRBD2. V gave up 3 bases and J gave up 4 bases; unmatched junction bases: 8. Germline lookup yields CDR1 SGHVS and CDR2 FQNEAQ. This CDR3 has 16 amino acids. The entire variable domain, with the rest obtained from reference TRBV7-8 and TRBJ2-5, is as follows: GAGVSQSPRYKVAKRGQDVALRCDPISGHVSLFWYQQALGQGPEFLTYFQNEAQLDKSGLPSDRFFAERPEGSVSTLKIQRTQQEDSAVYLCASSFLAGAFGETQYFGPGTRLLVL.

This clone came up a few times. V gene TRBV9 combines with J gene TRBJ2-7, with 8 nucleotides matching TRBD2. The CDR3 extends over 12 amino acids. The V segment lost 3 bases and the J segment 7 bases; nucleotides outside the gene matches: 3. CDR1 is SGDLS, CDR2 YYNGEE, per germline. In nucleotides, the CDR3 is TGTGCCAGCAGCGCTCGGGAGGGGGAGCAGTACTTC. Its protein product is CASSAREGEQYF.

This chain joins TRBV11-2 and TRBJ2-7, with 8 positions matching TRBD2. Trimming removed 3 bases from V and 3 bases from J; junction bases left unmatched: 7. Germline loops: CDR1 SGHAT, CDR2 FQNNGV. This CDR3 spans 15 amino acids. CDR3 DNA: TGTGCCAGCAGCTTCGGGACGGGGGGGAGCTACGAGCAGTACTTC. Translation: CASSFGTGGSYEQYF.

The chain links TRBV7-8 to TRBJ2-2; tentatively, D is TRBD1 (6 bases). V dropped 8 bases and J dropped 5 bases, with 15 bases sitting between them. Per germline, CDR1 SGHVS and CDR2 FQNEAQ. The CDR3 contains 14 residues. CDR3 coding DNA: TGTGCCAGCTGCAGGGGCGCAAGTACCGGGGAGCTGTTTTTT. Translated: CASCRGASTGELFF.

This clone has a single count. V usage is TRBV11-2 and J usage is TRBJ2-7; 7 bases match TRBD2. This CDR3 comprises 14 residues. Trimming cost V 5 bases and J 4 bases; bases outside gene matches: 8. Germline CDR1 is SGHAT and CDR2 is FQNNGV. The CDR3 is CASSHSGGSYEQYF. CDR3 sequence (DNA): TGTGCCAGCAGCCACTCCGGGGGGTCATACGAGCAGTACTTC.

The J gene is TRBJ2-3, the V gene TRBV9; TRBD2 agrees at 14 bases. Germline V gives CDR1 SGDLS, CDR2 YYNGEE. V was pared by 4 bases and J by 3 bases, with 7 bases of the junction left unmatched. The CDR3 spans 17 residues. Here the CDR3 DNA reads TGTGCCAGCAGCCCCCAAGGGACTAGCGGGAGAACAGATACGCAGTATTTT. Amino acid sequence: CASSPQGTSGRTDTQYF.

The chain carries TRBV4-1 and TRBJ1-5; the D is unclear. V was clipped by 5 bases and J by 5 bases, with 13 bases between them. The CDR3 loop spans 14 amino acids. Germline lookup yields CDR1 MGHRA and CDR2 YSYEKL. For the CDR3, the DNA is TGCGCCAGCAGCTACGACAAGTTTGATCAGCCCCAGCATTTT. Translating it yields CASSYDKFDQPQHF.

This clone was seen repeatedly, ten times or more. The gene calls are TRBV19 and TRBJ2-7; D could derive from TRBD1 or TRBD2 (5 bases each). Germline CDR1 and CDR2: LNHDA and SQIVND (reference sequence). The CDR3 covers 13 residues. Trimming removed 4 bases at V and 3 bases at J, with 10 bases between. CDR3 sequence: CASSRDGRYEQYF. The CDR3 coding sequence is TGTGCCAGTAGTAGGGACGGACGCTACGAGCAGTACTTC.

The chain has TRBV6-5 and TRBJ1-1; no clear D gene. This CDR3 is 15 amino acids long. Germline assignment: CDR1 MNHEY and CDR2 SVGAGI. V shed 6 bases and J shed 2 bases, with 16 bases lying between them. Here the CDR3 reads CASSSQPGTNTEAFF. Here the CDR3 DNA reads TGTGCCAGCAGCTCTCAACCTGGCACCAACACTGAAGCTTTCTTT.